Listed here are 12 T cell receptor beta chains from one sample, sequenced in a study of PD-L1 blockade in urothelial cancer (dated by TCRdb to the late 2010s). Library preparation employed the immunoSEQ multiplex PCR assay. The immuneACCESS repertoire file appears here via TCRdb, limited to in-frame rearrangements. These files lack a portion of the clones; in checked studies, under half of the deficit traces to unresolved V genes, and the cause of the others is not known. The sample yields some 32,000 clones; roughly 84% were counted once. The ten largest clones represent about 31% of the sample. The source was PBMCs, collected around atezolizumab (anti-PD-L1) treatment. All receptors come from a man aged 60-69 years with urothelial cancer.

The gene calls are TRBV2 and TRBJ1-2; D not certain. Germline V gives CDR1 SNHLY, CDR2 FYNNEI. The length of the CDR3 is 11 residues. Trimming pared 10 bases from V and 8 bases from J, leaving 14 bases between. CDR3 sequence (DNA): TGTGCCAAAGGCGGCGGGTACGGCTACACCTTC. Translation gives CAKGGGYGYTF.

The chain employs TRBV11-3 and TRBJ2-1; 9 positions agree with TRBD2. The junction had 5 bases not matched to a gene; V was cut back by 1 base and J by 4 bases. Looked up from germline, CDR1 is SGHNT and CDR2 is YENEEA. The CDR3 runs to 16 residues. The CDR3 is CASSLALAGGYNEQFF. CDR3 in DNA: TGTGCCAGCAGCTTAGCACTGGCGGGAGGGTACAATGAGCAGTTCTTC.

The gene calls are TRBV5-4 and TRBJ2-3; D not resolved. The CDR3 contains 16 residues. V gave up 0 bases and J gave up 2 bases, with 13 bases separating them. Germline-derived CDR1 and CDR2 are SGHNT and YYREEE (reference sequence). Here the CDR3 reads CASSLEARVHTDTQYF. CDR3 in DNA: TGTGCCAGCAGCTTGGAGGCCCGGGTACACACAGATACGCAGTATTTT.

The chain has TRBV5-4 and TRBJ2-3, with 8 bases fitting TRBD1. Germline V lookup: CDR1 SGHNT, CDR2 YYREEE (reference sequence). The CDR3 is 19 residues long. The junction had 14 bases not matched to a gene; V was cut back by 2 bases and J by 0 bases. The CDR3 region is CASSFSSGTGHPSTDTQYF. CDR3 sequence (DNA): TGTGCCAGCAGCTTTTCCTCCGGGACAGGACATCCTAGCACAGATACGCAGTATTTT.

About this clone: The junction departs from germline at one end; a sequencing error may be responsible. The V gene is TRBV6-5, the J gene TRBJ1-2, with unresolved D. The CDR3 is 13 residues long. CDR1 is MNHEY, CDR2 SVGAGI, per germline. CDR3 region: CASRVSSKYGYTF. Here the CDR3 DNA reads TGTGCCAGCAGGGTCTCCTCTAAATATGGCTACACCTTC.

This chain joins TRBV5-6 and TRBJ1-2; 7 bases map to TRBD1. The length of the CDR3 is 16 residues. Looked up from germline, CDR1 is SGHDT and CDR2 is YYEEEE. The V segment lost 4 bases and the J segment 8 bases; nucleotides outside the gene matches: 17. The DNA of the CDR3 is TGTGCCAGCAGCCATTGGATGTTCAGGGGGATTAAGGGCTACACCTTC. Translating it yields CASSHWMFRGIKGYTF. Based on the CDR3 plus reference TRBV5-6 and TRBJ1-2, the full variable domain is DAGVTQSPTHLIKTRGQQVTLRCSPKSGHDTVSWYQQALGQGPQFIFQYYEEEERQRGNFPDRFSGHQFPNYSSELNVNALLLGDSALYLCASSHWMFRGIKGYTFGSGTRLTVV.

This clone was seen a single time. CDR3 coding DNA: TGTGCCAGCAGCCACGGACTAGCGAGCACAGATACGCAGTATTTT. Translating gives CASSHGLASTDTQYF. The V call is TRBV7-3, the J call TRBJ2-3; 9 positions match TRBD2. CDR3 size: 15 residues. V was pared by 5 bases and J by 0 bases, with 3 bases of the junction left unmatched. CDR1 is SGHTA and CDR2 is FQGTGA in the germline V gene.

CDR3 in amino acids: CASTVGAGEDEQYF. CDR3 coding DNA: TGTGCCAGCACTGTCGGAGCGGGAGAGGACGAGCAGTACTTC. This chain joins TRBV6-5 and TRBJ2-7; 8 nucleotides match TRBD2. CDR3 size: 14 residues. V shed 7 bases and J 5 bases; nucleotides not matched to a gene: 10. In germline, CDR1 is MNHEY, CDR2 SVGAGI.

The chain carries TRBV14 and TRBJ1-2, with D tentatively TRBD1 (5 bases). Trimming stripped 4 bases from V and 6 bases from J, with 12 bases between. CDR3 length: 13 amino acids. Germline CDR1 SGHDN, CDR2 FVKESK. For the CDR3, the DNA is TGTGCCAGCAGCCGCGGGGGGATCCATGGCTACACCTTC. Translating gives CASSRGGIHGYTF. Full variable domain (outside the CDR3, taken from reference TRBV14 and TRBJ1-2): EAGVTQFPSHSVIEKGQTVTLRCDPISGHDNLYWYRRVMGKEIKFLLHFVKESKQDESGMPNNRFLAERTGGTYSTLKVQPAELEDSGVYFCASSRGGIHGYTFGSGTRLTVV.

The rearrangement links TRBV28 to TRBJ1-2; the D is unclear. This CDR3 is built from 12 residues. The V end lost 6 bases, the J end lost 4 bases, and 9 bases lay between the germline ends. Germline values: CDR1 MDHEN, CDR2 SYDVKM. CDR3 sequence: CASRPLAYGYTF. The CDR3, as DNA: TGTGCCAGCAGACCCCTGGCCTATGGCTACACCTTC.

The rearrangement joins TRBV27 to TRBJ1-2; D may be TRBD1 (5 bases). The CDR3 runs 13 residues. Trimming cost V 2 bases and J 2 bases, with 6 bases left between them. Germline loops: CDR1 MNHEY, CDR2 SMNVEV (reference sequence). In DNA, the CDR3 is TGTGCCAGCAGTTTAGCAGGGAACTATGGCTACACCTTC. As protein: CASSLAGNYGYTF.

This chain links TRBV14 with TRBJ1-2; D call uncertain. Trimming stripped 1 base from V and 4 bases from J, with 7 bases between. This CDR3 comprises 13 residues. Germline loops: CDR1 SGHDN, CDR2 FVKESK. The CDR3 DNA reads TGTGCCAGCAGCCAAGTAACCAGCTATGGCTACACCTTC. It encodes CASSQVTSYGYTF. The full variable domain, rest sourced from reference TRBV14 and TRBJ1-2, is EAGVTQFPSHSVIEKGQTVTLRCDPISGHDNLYWYRRVMGKEIKFLLHFVKESKQDESGMPNNRFLAERTGGTYSTLKVQPAELEDSGVYFCASSQVTSYGYTFGSGTRLTVV.